Described below is a single TCR beta chain sequence and its context. A junction end diverges from the germline sequence, so it may reflect a read error. These data originate in a study of patients and donors after allogeneic stem cell transplantation. In TCRdb, the RT-PCR reads were re-called with MiXCR into one record per CDR3 protein. The sample holds 390,000 or so distinct CDR3 sequences; 16% are singletons and the top ten take 7.2%. Germline lookup yields CDR1 SSHAT and CDR2 FNYEAQ (reference sequence). The CDR3 length is 14 residues. The genes are TRBV7-7 and TRBJ2-7; no clear D. Sequenced input: blood, either unsorted or a sorted T cell fraction (not recorded which). This sequence was found in a human donor who was either an allogeneic HSCT recipient or a stem cell or donor lymphocyte infusion donor (not recorded which). It is not recorded whose cells these are; they may come from a transplant donor. DNA of the CDR3: TGTGCTAGCAGCCCTTCGAAGGGCTCCTACGAGCAGTACTTC. Translated, it gives CASSPSKGSYEQYF.